The 16 T cell receptor beta chains below all came from one sample that was sequenced in a study of T cell repertoires in cytomegalovirus infection. TCRdb recomputed calls from the reads with MiXCR, one row per CDR3 protein. The table lists hundreds of thousands of distinct CDR3 sequences, under 35% of them singletons, with over 15% in the top ten. Their target antigens are unknown. Sequencing used cultured PBMCs, obtained from culture after CMV antigen stimulation. Receptors were obtained from a human donor in good health (CMV status not recorded). Some clones in this sample may be carry-over from other donors' samples.

The rearrangement links TRBV5-4 to TRBJ2-1, with TRBD2 identical over 12 bases. Germline-derived CDR1 and CDR2 are SGHNT and YYREEE (reference sequence). V trimming: 2 bases; J trimming: 7 bases; junction bases outside the gene matches: 4. The CDR3 length is 15 residues. The CDR3 DNA reads TGTGCCAGCAGCTTACCTGGGACTAGCGGGAATGAGCAGTTCTTC. It codes for CASSLPGTSGNEQFF.

The V call is TRBV19, the J call TRBJ2-1, with 8 bases aligning to TRBD1. Per germline, CDR1 LNHDA and CDR2 SQIVND (reference sequence). This CDR3 region has 13 residues. V lost 5 bases and J lost 8; bases outside the gene matches: 5. The CDR3 sequence is CASSSDRGDEQFF. The CDR3 DNA reads as TGTGCCAGTAGTTCCGACAGGGGCGATGAGCAGTTCTTC. Using reference TRBV19 and TRBJ2-1 for the parts outside the CDR3, the full variable domain is DGGITQSPKYLFRKEGQNVTLSCEQNLNHDAMYWYRQDPGQGLRLIYYSQIVNDFQKGDIAEGYSVSREKKESFPLTVTSAQKNPTAFYLCASSSDRGDEQFFGPGTRLTVL.

This chain links TRBV29-1 with TRBJ2-5, with 8 nucleotides matching TRBD2. Germline assignment: CDR1 SQVTM and CDR2 ANQGSEA. The CDR3 has 14 residues. V dropped 4 bases and J dropped 4; count of bases not matched to a gene: 8. CDR3 protein: CSVVTGGARETQYF. The CDR3 DNA follows: TGCAGCGTTGTCACCGGGGGGGCCAGAGAGACCCAGTACTTC.

The V call is TRBV28, the J call TRBJ1-2, with 7 bases lining up with TRBD1. The CDR3 consists of 16 residues. After removal of 3 bases from V and 5 bases from J, the junction contained 12 bases not matched to a gene. The germline V gene encodes CDR1 MDHEN and CDR2 SYDVKM. CDR3 sequence reads: CASSLFHRGRLYGYTF. Here the CDR3 DNA reads TGTGCCAGCAGTTTGTTTCATAGGGGGCGGCTATATGGCTACACCTTC.

The rearrangement uses TRBV7-2 and TRBJ2-1, with 7 bases aligning to TRBD2. The V gene end was trimmed by 7 bases and the J gene end by 5 bases; junction bases not matched to a gene: 11. This CDR3 is 15 amino acids long. From germline, CDR1 is SGHTA and CDR2 FQGNSA. The CDR3 nucleotides read TGTGCCAGCACCCGCCACCGGGAGGCCCACAATGAGCAGTTCTTC. It is translated as CASTRHREAHNEQFF.

Only one count was recorded for this clonotype. The chain has TRBV6-6 and TRBJ2-3, with D tentatively TRBD2 (5 bases). The CDR3 runs 17 residues. Germline V lookup: CDR1 MNHNY, CDR2 SVGAGI (reference sequence). Trimming left V 0 bases short and J 0 bases short, with 13 bases between. Here the CDR3 DNA reads TGTGCCAGCAGTTACTCGATCCCTAGCTCCAGCACAGATACGCAGTATTTT. Its translation is CASSYSIPSSSTDTQYF.

The chain recombines TRBV10-3 with TRBJ1-4; TRBD1 agrees at 7 bases. The V segment lost 3 bases and the J segment 5 bases; nucleotides outside the gene matches: 0. CDR3 length equals 13 residues. Germline lookup yields CDR1 ENHRY and CDR2 SYGVKD. The CDR3 protein is CAISEGGNEKLFF. The DNA of the CDR3 is TGTGCCATCAGTGAAGGGGGCAATGAAAAACTGTTTTTT.

The rearrangement uses TRBV7-2 and TRBJ2-3, with TRBD2 matching 11 bases. V was pared by 5 bases and J by 4 bases, with 5 bases of the junction left unmatched. Germline V gives CDR1 SGHTA, CDR2 FQGNSA. This CDR3 region has 15 residues. The CDR3 sequence: CASSRIAGGPDTQYF. CDR3 nucleotide sequence: TGTGCCAGCAGCCGCATAGCGGGGGGGCCAGATACGCAGTATTTT.

The chain joins TRBV5-4 to TRBJ1-3; tentatively, D is TRBD1 (6 bases). Germline V gene lookup returns CDR1 SGHNT and CDR2 YYREEE (reference sequence). Trimming left V 4 bases short and J 0 bases short, with 11 bases between. This CDR3 is built from 15 residues. The CDR3 DNA follows: TGTGCCAGCAGCCCCGACAGGTACTCTGGAAACACCATATATTTT. It is translated as CASSPDRYSGNTIYF.

The chain links TRBV7-9 to TRBJ2-3, with D possibly TRBD2 on 5 matching bases. This CDR3 contains 12 residues. Trimming removed 5 bases at V and 11 bases at J, with 14 bases between. Germline-derived CDR1 and CDR2 are SEHNR and FQNEAQ (reference sequence). The chain's CDR3 is CASSLLESGQYF. The CDR3, as DNA: TGTGCCAGCAGCCTTCTCGAAAGCGGGCAGTATTTT.

This sequence joins TRBV20-1 and TRBJ2-7; TRBD1 is a possible D gene (5 bases). The germline V gene encodes CDR1 DFQATT and CDR2 SNEGSKA (reference sequence). This CDR3 is 15 amino acids long. V shed 4 bases and J shed 5 bases, with 21 bases lying between them. The CDR3 region is CSAISRQTVSHEQYF. CDR3 bases: TGCAGTGCTATCAGCAGACAGACGGTTTCCCACGAGCAGTACTTC.

The rearrangement links TRBV20-1 to TRBJ1-1; a possible D gene is TRBD1 (6 bases). This CDR3 is built from 14 residues. The V end lost 7 bases, the J end lost 3 bases, and 18 bases lay between the germline ends. CDR1 is DFQATT and CDR2 is SNEGSKA in the germline V gene (reference sequence). In DNA, the CDR3 is TGCAGTGTCGCGAAGGGGGGCAAGGACACTGAAGCTTTCTTT. Protein sequence: CSVAKGGKDTEAFF.

This chain uses TRBV12-3 or TRBV12-4 with TRBJ1-2; D is possibly TRBD1 (5 bases). This CDR3 is built from 15 residues. V was trimmed by 5 bases and J by 0 bases, leaving 13 bases between them. The CDR3 here is CASSPGQVTNYGYTF. As DNA, the CDR3 is TGTGCCAGCAGTCCCGGACAAGTAACTAACTATGGCTACACCTTC.

The V and J genes are TRBV7-9 and TRBJ2-5, with D possibly matching TRBD1 (6 bases). This CDR3 is built from 14 residues. In germline, CDR1 is SEHNR, CDR2 FQNEAQ (reference sequence). V was clipped by 1 base and J by 5 bases, with 11 bases between them. CDR3 nucleotides: TGTGCCAGCAGCTTAGTAGGGACAATGGAGACCCAGTACTTC. It is translated as CASSLVGTMETQYF. The full variable domain, with the rest looked up from reference TRBV7-9 and TRBJ2-5, is DTGVSQNPRHKITKRGQNVTFRCDPISEHNRLYWYRQTLGQGPEFLTYFQNEAQLEKSRLLSDRFSAERPKGSFSTLEIQRTEQGDSAMYLCASSLVGTMETQYFGPGTRLLVL.

V gene TRBV7-9 combines with J gene TRBJ2-1; 8 nucleotides line up with TRBD1. CDR3 length: 14 residues. Germline loops: CDR1 SEHNR, CDR2 FQNEAQ (reference sequence). V was pared by 7 bases and J by 1 base, with 3 bases of the junction left unmatched. CDR3: CASIDRGSYNEQFF. As DNA, the CDR3 is TGTGCCAGCATCGACAGGGGATCCTACAATGAGCAGTTCTTC.

This clonotype was seen more than once but under ten times. This chain connects TRBV7-2 to TRBJ2-3; TRBD1 matches 7 bases. The CDR3 consists of 16 residues. With 6 bases clipped from V and 2 bases from J, the junction kept 11 bases outside the gene matches. Per the germline V gene, CDR1 is SGHTA and CDR2 is FQGNSA. The CDR3 region has the DNA TGTGCCAGCAGTCGACAGGGTCCTTTCCTCACAGATACGCAGTATTTT. Its protein is CASSRQGPFLTDTQYF.